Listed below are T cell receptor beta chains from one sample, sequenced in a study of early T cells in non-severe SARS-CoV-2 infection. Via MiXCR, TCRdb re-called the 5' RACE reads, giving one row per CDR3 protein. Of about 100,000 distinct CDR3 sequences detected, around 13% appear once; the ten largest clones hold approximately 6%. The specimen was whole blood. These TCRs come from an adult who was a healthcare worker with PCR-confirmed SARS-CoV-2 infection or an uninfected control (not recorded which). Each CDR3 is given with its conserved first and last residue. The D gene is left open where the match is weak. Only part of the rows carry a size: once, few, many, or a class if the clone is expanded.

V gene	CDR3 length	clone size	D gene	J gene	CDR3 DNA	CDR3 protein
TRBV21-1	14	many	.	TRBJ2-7	TGTGCCAGCACCAGGGGGACCGGGCGGTACGAGCAGTACTTC	CASTRGTGRYEQYF
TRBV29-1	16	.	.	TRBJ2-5	TGCAGCGTTGCCGGACTACCGGGACAGAGAAAAGAGACCCAGTACTTC	CSVAGLPGQRKETQYF
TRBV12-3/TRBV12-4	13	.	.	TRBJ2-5	TGTGCCAGCAGTTTTGGGGCAAAAGAGACCCAGTACTTC	CASSFGAKETQYF
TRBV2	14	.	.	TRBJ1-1	TGTGCCAGCAGTGAGGCGGGGTGGAGGACTGAAGCTTTCTTT	CASSEAGWRTEAFF
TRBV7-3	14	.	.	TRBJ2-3	TGTGCCAGCAGCCCCGTGGAGGGGTCGAATACGCAGTATTTT	CASSPVEGSNTQYF
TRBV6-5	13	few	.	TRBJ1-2	TGTGCCAGCAGTTACGCGCGGAGGTATGGCTACACCTTC	CASSYARRYGYTF
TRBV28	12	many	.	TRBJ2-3	TGTGCCAGCAGTCTATTGACAGATACGCAGTATTTT	CASSLLTDTQYF
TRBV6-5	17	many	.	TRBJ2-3	TGTGCCAGCAGTTACCATCGCGGGGGCCCCCACACAGATACGCAGTATTTT	CASSYHRGGPHTDTQYF
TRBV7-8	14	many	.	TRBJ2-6	TGTGCCAGCAGCCCGCAACCTGGGGCCAACGTCCTGACTTTC	CASSPQPGANVLTF
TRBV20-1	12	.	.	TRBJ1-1	TGCAGTGCTAGAACGGGGGGCACTGAAGCTTTCTTT	CSARTGGTEAFF
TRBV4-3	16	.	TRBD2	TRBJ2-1	TGCGCCAGCAGCCTTAGCGGGAGTCTCCCCTACAATGAGCAGTTCTTC	CASSLSGSLPYNEQFF
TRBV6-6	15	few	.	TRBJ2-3	TGTGCCAGCAGTTCCAGGCCCCAAAGCACAGATACGCAGTATTTT	CASSSRPQSTDTQYF
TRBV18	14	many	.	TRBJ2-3	TGTGCCAGCCACCAGTTGCCGGGCACAGATACGCAGTATTTT	CASHQLPGTDTQYF
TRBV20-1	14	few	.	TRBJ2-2	TGCAGTACCCGAAAGACGGGACGCGCCGGGGAGCTGTTTTTT	CSTRKTGRAGELFF
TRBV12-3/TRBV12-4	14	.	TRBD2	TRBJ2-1	TGTGCCAGCAGCCCCGGGACTAGCCGGAATGAGCAGTTCTTC	CASSPGTSRNEQFF
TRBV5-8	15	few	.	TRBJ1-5	TGTGCCAGCAGCTTGGGGGAGGTTTACAATCAGCCCCAGCATTTT	CASSLGEVYNQPQHF
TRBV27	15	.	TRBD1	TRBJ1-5	TGTGCCAGCATTGGGTGGGGACAGAGCAATCAGCCCCAGCATTTT	CASIGWGQSNQPQHF
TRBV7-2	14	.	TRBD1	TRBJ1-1	TGTGCCAGCAGCTATGACAGGGGGAGCTTTGAAGCTTTCTTT	CASSYDRGSFEAFF
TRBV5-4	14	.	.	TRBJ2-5	TGTGCCAGCAGCGGTAAACATGAGGGAGAGACCCAGTACTTC	CASSGKHEGETQYF
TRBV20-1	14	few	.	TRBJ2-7	TGCAGTGCCACGACGGGGACCATTACCTACGAGCAGTACTTC	CSATTGTITYEQYF
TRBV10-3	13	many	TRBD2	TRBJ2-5	TGTGCCATCAGCTCTAGCGGCCAAGAGACCCAGTACTTC	CAISSSGQETQYF
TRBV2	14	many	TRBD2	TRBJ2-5	TGTGCCAGCAGCCCAGCGGGAGGAGGAGAGACCCAGTACTTC	CASSPAGGGETQYF
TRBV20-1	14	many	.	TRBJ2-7	TGCAGTGCTAGTAACCGCGGGCCTCCCTCCGAGCAGTACTTC	CSASNRGPPSEQYF
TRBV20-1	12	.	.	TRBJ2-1	TGCAGTGCTAATTCGGAGGGCGATGAGCAGTTCTTC	CSANSEGDEQFF
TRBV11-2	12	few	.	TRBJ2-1	TGTGCCAGCAGCTGGAATTACAATGAGCAGTTCTTC	CASSWNYNEQFF
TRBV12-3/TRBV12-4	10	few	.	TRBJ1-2	TGTGCCAGCAGTTTAGTCGGCTACACCTTC	CASSLVGYTF
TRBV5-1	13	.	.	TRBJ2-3	TGCGCCAGCAGCGTCAGGGGTGTGGATACGCAGTATTTT	CASSVRGVDTQYF
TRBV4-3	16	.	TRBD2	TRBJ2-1	TGCGCCAGCAGCCAAGATTGGCTAGCGGGATACAATGAGCAGTTCTTC	CASSQDWLAGYNEQFF
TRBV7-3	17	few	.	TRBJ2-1	TGTGCCAGCAGCTTATCAGGCTTCTTGACTACCTACAATGAGCAGTTCTTC	CASSLSGFLTTYNEQFF
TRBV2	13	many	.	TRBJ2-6	TGTGCCAGCCAATATGACGGGGCCAACGTCCTGACTTTC	CASQYDGANVLTF
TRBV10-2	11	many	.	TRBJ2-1	TGCGCCAGCAGATACTACAATGAGCAGTTCTTC	CASRYYNEQFF
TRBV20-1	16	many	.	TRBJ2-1	TGCAGTGCTAGAGATGTCCGTGAGGGCCCTTTCAATGAGCAGTTCTTC	CSARDVREGPFNEQFF
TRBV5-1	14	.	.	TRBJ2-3	TGCGCCAGCAGCTTGGGAGCTCCCACAGATACGCAGTATTTT	CASSLGAPTDTQYF
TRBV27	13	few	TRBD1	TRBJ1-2	TGTGCCAGCAGCCGGACAGGGGGCTTTGGCTACACCTTC	CASSRTGGFGYTF
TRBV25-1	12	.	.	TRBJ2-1	TGTGCCAGCAGGCTCGGGGGCAATGAGCAGTTCTTC	CASRLGGNEQFF
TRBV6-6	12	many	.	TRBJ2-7	TGTGCCAGCAGCACTAGGGGACTTGAGCAGTACTTC	CASSTRGLEQYF
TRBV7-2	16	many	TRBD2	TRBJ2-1	TGTGCCAGCAGCTTAGTCGGGACTAGCGGCTACAATGAGCAGTTCTTC	CASSLVGTSGYNEQFF
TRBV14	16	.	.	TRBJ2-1	TGTGCCAGCAGCCAACACGGAATGCCCCCCTACAATGAGCAGTTCTTC	CASSQHGMPPYNEQFF
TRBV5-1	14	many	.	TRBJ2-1	TGCGCCAGCAGCTTCGGAGGGCCAAGGAATGAGCAGTTCTTC	CASSFGGPRNEQFF
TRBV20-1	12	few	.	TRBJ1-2	TGCAGTGCTAGTGTACGGCTTTATGGCTACACCTTC	CSASVRLYGYTF
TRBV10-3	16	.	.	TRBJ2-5	TGTGCCATCAGTGAGCTTGGGGCAGGGTACCAAGAGACCCAGTACTTC	CAISELGAGYQETQYF
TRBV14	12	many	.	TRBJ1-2	TGTGCCAGCAGCGGGACCTACTATGGCTACACCTTC	CASSGTYYGYTF
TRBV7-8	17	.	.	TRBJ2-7	TGTGCCAGCAGCCCTCGACGTGGCCAGGCCCGCTCCTACGAGCAGTACTTC	CASSPRRGQARSYEQYF
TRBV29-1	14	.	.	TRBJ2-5	TGCAGCGTGCGGGACAGCCTAACACAAGAGACCCAGTACTTC	CSVRDSLTQETQYF
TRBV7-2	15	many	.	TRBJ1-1	TGTGCCAGCAGCTCGCTTGGGGCCACGAACACTGAAGCTTTCTTT	CASSSLGATNTEAFF